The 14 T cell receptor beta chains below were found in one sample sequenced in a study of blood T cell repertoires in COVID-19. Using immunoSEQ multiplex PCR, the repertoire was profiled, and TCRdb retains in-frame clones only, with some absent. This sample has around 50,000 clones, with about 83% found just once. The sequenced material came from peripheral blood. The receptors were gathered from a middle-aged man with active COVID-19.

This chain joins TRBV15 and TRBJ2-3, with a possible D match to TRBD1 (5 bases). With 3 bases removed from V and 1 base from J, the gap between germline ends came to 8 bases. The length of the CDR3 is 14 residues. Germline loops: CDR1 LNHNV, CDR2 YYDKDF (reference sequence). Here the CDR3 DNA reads TGTGCCACCAGCAGGGGCAGGGGCACAGATACGCAGTATTTT. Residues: CATSRGRGTDTQYF.

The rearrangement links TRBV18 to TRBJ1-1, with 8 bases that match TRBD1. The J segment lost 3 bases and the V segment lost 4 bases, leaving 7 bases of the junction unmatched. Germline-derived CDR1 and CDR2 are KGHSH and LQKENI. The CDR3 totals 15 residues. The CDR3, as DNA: TGTGCCAGCTCACAGACAGACAGGGGAGACACTGAAGCTTTCTTT. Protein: CASSQTDRGDTEAFF.

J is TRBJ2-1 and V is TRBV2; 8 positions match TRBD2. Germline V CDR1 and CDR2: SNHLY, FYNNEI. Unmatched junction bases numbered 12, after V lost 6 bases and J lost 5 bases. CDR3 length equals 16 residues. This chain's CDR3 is CASSRGSGVINNEQFF. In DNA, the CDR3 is TGTGCCAGCAGCCGAGGTAGCGGGGTTATAAACAATGAGCAGTTCTTC.

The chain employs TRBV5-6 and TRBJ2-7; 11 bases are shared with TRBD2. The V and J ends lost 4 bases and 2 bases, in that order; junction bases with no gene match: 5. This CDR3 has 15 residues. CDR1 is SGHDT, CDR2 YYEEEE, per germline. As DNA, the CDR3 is TGTGCCAGCAGCCCCGGGACTAGCGGAACCTACGAGCAGTACTTC. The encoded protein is CASSPGTSGTYEQYF. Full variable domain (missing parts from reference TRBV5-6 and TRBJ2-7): DAGVTQSPTHLIKTRGQQVTLRCSPKSGHDTVSWYQQALGQGPQFIFQYYEEEERQRGNFPDRFSGHQFPNYSSELNVNALLLGDSALYLCASSPGTSGTYEQYFGPGTRLTVT.

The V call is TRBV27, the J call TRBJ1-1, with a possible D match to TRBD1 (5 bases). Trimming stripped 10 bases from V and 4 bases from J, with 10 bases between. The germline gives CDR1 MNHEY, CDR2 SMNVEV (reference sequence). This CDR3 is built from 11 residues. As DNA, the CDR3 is TGTGCCATCAGGGAGGGCACTGAAGCTTTCTTT. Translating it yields CAIREGTEAFF.

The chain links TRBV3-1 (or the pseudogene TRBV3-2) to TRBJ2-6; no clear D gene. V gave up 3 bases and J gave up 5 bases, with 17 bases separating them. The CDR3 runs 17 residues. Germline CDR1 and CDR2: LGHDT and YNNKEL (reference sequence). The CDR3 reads CASSHAPAPRRANVLTF. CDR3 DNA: TGTGCCAGCAGCCACGCCCCGGCTCCTAGACGGGCCAACGTCCTGACTTTC.

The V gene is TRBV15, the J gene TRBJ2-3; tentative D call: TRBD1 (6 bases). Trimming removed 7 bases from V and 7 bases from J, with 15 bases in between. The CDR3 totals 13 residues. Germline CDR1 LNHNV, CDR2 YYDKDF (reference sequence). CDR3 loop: CATNGVGDNTQYF. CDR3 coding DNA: TGTGCCACCAACGGGGTAGGGGACAATACGCAGTATTTT. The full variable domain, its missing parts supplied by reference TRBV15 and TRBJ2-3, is DAMVIQNPRYQVTQFGKPVTLSCSQTLNHNVMYWYQQKSSQAPKLLFHYYDKDFNNEADTPDNFQSRRPNTSFCFLDIRSPGLGDTAMYLCATNGVGDNTQYFGPGTRLTVL.

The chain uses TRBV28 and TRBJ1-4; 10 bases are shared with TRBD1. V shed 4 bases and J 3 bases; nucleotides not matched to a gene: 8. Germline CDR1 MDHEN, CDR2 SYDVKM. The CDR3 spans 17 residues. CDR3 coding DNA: TGTGCCAGCAGTTCACCGGGACAGGGGCGGCCTAATGAAAAACTGTTTTTT. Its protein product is CASSSPGQGRPNEKLFF.

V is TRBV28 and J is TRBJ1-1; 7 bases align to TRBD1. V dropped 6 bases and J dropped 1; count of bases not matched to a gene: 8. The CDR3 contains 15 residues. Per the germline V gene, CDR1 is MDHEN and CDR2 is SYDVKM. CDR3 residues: CASRPYRGGNTEAFF. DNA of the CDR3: TGTGCCAGCAGGCCTTACAGGGGAGGGAACACTGAAGCTTTCTTT.

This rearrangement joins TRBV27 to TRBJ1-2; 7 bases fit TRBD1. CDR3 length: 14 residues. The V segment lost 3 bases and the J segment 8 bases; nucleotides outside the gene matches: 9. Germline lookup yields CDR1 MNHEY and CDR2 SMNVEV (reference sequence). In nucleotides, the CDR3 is TGTGCCAGCAGTTTTGGGGAGACAGGGTACGGCTACACCTTC. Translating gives CASSFGETGYGYTF.

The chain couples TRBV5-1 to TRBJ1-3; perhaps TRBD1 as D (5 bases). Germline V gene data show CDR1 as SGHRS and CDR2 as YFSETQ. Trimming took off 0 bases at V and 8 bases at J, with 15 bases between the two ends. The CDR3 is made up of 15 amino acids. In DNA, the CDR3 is TGCGCCAGCAGCTTGGAAAAGACAGCCACAGACACCATATATTTT. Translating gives CASSLEKTATDTIYF. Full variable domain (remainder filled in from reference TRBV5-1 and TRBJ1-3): KAGVTQTPRYLIKTRGQQVTLSCSPISGHRSVSWYQQTPGQGLQFLFEYFSETQRNKGNFPGRFSGRQFSNSRSEMNVSTLELGDSALYLCASSLEKTATDTIYFGEGSWLTVV.

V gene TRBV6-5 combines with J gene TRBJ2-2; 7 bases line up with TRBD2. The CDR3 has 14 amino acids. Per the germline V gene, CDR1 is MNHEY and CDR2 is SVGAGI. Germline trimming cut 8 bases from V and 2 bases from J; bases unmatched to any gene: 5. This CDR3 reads CASRGGLNTGELFF. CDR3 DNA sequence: TGTGCCAGCCGCGGGGGTTTAAACACCGGGGAGCTGTTTTTT.

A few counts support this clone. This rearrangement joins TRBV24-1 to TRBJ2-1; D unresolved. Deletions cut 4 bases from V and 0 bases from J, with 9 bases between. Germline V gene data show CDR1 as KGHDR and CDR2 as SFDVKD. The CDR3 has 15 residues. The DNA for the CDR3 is TGTGCCACCAGTGAACAGAGTGGCTCCTACAATGAGCAGTTCTTC. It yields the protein CATSEQSGSYNEQFF.

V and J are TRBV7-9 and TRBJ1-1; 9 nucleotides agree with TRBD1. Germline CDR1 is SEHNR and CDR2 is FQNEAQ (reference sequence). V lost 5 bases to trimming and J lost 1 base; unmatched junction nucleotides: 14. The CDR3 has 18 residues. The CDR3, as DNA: TGTGCCAGCAGCCTGGGACAGGGTAATTTCTGGGGGAACACTGAAGCTTTCTTT. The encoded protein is CASSLGQGNFWGNTEAFF.